These 25 T cell receptor beta chains came from one sample sequenced in a study of blood T cell repertoires in COVID-19. The protocol was immunoSEQ multiplex PCR, while the TCRdb copy is restricted to in-frame clones and leaves out a portion. The top ten clones hold approximately 10% of a sample with 65,000 to 90,000 clones, 80% to 90% of them seen once. Sequenced: peripheral blood. The receptor set was obtained from a woman aged 18-29 years with acute or convalescent COVID-19.

The genes are TRBV28 and TRBJ2-7; D unclear. Trimming left V 2 bases short and J 6 bases short, with 11 bases between. CDR1 MDHEN and CDR2 SYDVKM come from the germline V gene. The CDR3 totals 13 residues. CDR3 bases: TGTGCCAGCAGTTTAGGGCTCACCGGCGAGCAGTACTTC. Encoded protein: CASSLGLTGEQYF.

The J gene is TRBJ2-7, the V gene TRBV7-8; no firm D call. V dropped 3 bases and J dropped 1 base, with 10 bases sitting between them. Germline V gene lookup returns CDR1 SGHVS and CDR2 FQNEAQ. The CDR3 runs 14 residues. CDR3 in amino acids: CASSFFGRSYEQYF. The CDR3 DNA is TGTGCCAGCAGCTTTTTCGGCAGGTCCTACGAGCAGTACTTC.

The chain uses TRBV7-7 and TRBJ1-2, with 10 positions matching TRBD1. Trimming removed 5 bases from V and 6 bases from J; junction bases left unmatched: 9. Germline loops: CDR1 SSHAT, CDR2 FNYEAQ (reference sequence). The CDR3 is 15 residues long. The chain's CDR3 is CASSPPSGTGDGYTF. DNA for the CDR3: TGTGCCAGCAGCCCCCCCTCCGGGACAGGGGATGGCTACACCTTC. The full variable domain, its missing parts supplied by reference TRBV7-7 and TRBJ1-2, is GAGVSQSPRYKVTKRGQDVTLRCDPISSHATLYWYQQALGQGPEFLTYFNYEAQPDKSGLPSDRFSAERPEGSISTLTIQRTEQRDSAMYRCASSPPSGTGDGYTFGSGTRLTVV.

V and J are TRBV5-1 and TRBJ1-5; a weak D match, TRBD1 (6 bases). The germline V and J ends were trimmed by 1 base and 7 bases, with 18 bases remaining between them. Germline lookup yields CDR1 SGHRS and CDR2 YFSETQ. The CDR3 is 16 residues long. CDR3 sequence reads: CASSLRVRTVLQPQHF. CDR3 bases: TGCGCCAGCAGCTTGCGTGTAAGGACAGTCCTACAGCCCCAGCATTTT. The full variable domain, its missing parts supplied by reference TRBV5-1 and TRBJ1-5, is KAGVTQTPRYLIKTRGQQVTLSCSPISGHRSVSWYQQTPGQGLQFLFEYFSETQRNKGNFPGRFSGRQFSNSRSEMNVSTLELGDSALYLCASSLRVRTVLQPQHFGDGTRLSIL.

The chain carries TRBV5-1 and TRBJ2-2, with 14 bases identical to TRBD2. CDR1 SGHRS and CDR2 YFSETQ come from the germline V gene. V gave up 2 bases and J gave up 1 base; unmatched junction bases: 1. CDR3 length: 17 residues. The CDR3 region is CASSFGLAGGNTGELFF. The CDR3 nucleotides are TGCGCCAGCAGCTTCGGACTAGCGGGAGGGAACACCGGGGAGCTGTTTTTT.

By frequency in the sample, this clone is medium-sized (0.01 to 0.1%). This rearrangement joins TRBV7-9 to TRBJ2-3; D ambiguous. The CDR3 runs 17 residues. V was clipped by 5 bases and J by 7 bases, with 25 bases between them. Germline loops: CDR1 SEHNR, CDR2 FQNEAQ (reference sequence). The CDR3 loop is CASSPAPGPTGTYTQYF. CDR3 bases: TGTGCCAGCAGCCCAGCTCCGGGTCCCACTGGAACATATACGCAGTATTTT.

This chain connects TRBV30 to TRBJ1-2; 8 bases agree with TRBD1. Germline V lookup: CDR1 GTSNPN, CDR2 SVGIG (reference sequence). The ends lost 4 bases at V and 6 bases at J; junction bases unmatched: 10. This CDR3 region has 14 residues. The DNA of the CDR3 is TGTGCCTGGATCCGGACAGGGAGCAGGAATGGCTACACCTTC. This gives the protein CAWIRTGSRNGYTF.

This clone has only a few counts. The chain combines TRBV7-9 with TRBJ2-7; possibly TRBD2 for D (8 bases). The length of the CDR3 is 13 residues. Germline V gives CDR1 SEHNR, CDR2 FQNEAQ (reference sequence). V lost 5 bases to trimming and J lost 8 bases, with 16 bases between them. The CDR3 DNA sequence: TGTGCCAGCAGCCCTCGGGAGGGGGCAAAGCAGTACTTC. Its translation is CASSPREGAKQYF.

The CDR3 reads CASSRGAGNTEAFF. For the CDR3, the DNA is TGCGCCAGCAGCCGCGGGGCGGGGAACACTGAAGCTTTCTTT. This chain connects TRBV5-1 to TRBJ1-1, with a possible D match to TRBD1 (5 bases). V was pared by 4 bases and J by 1 base, with 11 bases between. CDR1 and CDR2 from the germline V gene are SGHRS and YFSETQ. This CDR3 region has 14 residues.

The V call is TRBV5-4, the J call TRBJ2-1; maybe TRBD1 (5 bases). The CDR3 is made up of 15 amino acids. In germline, CDR1 is SGHNT, CDR2 YYREEE (reference sequence). Trimming removed 2 bases at V and 3 bases at J, with 12 bases between. The CDR3 reads CASSLRDRDYNEQFF. CDR3 bases: TGTGCCAGCAGCTTAAGAGACAGAGACTACAATGAGCAGTTCTTC.

This clone came up a few times. Germline and junction disagree at one end, which may indicate a read error. The rearrangement links TRBV24-1 to TRBJ2-2; possibly TRBD2 for D (5 bases). Germline V gene data show CDR1 as KGHDR and CDR2 as SFDVKD. The CDR3 consists of 16 residues. The CDR3 protein is CATSDFETEAHRGAVF. The DNA for the CDR3 is TGTGCCACCAGTGATTTCGAAACAGAAGCACACCGGGGAGCTGTTTTT.

This clone showed up just a few times. V usage is TRBV29-1 and J usage is TRBJ1-2, with D hard to call. This CDR3 spans 13 amino acids. Germline CDR1 is SQVTM and CDR2 is ANQGSEA. Trimming removed 1 base at V and 3 bases at J, with 9 bases between. The CDR3 reads CSVEGEGDYGYTF. CDR3 nucleotides: TGCAGCGTTGAAGGTGAGGGTGACTATGGCTACACCTTC.

The CDR3 DNA reads TGTGCCAGCAGCTTTGGGGGCCGGGACAGGGGGCCGGTTAATTCACCCCTCCACTTT. Translated, it gives CASSFGGRDRGPVNSPLHF. This chain uses TRBV11-2 with TRBJ1-6, with 12 bases aligning to TRBD1. This CDR3 is built from 19 residues. Germline V gene sequence: CDR1 SGHAT, CDR2 FQNNGV. The V gene end was trimmed by 3 bases and the J gene end by 6 bases; junction bases not matched to a gene: 12.

This clone was observed a single time. The V call is TRBV7-9, the J call TRBJ2-3; 10 bases fit TRBD1. V lost 1 base and J lost 2; bases outside the gene matches: 3. CDR1 is SEHNR, CDR2 FQNEAQ, per germline (reference sequence). The CDR3 is made up of 16 amino acids. The CDR3 loop reads CASSLVGQGPTDTQYF. CDR3 sequence (DNA): TGTGCCAGCAGCTTAGTGGGACAGGGGCCCACAGATACGCAGTATTTT.

V gene TRBV27 combines with J gene TRBJ2-1; tentative D call: TRBD2 (5 bases). Trimming took off 3 bases at V and 7 bases at J, with 10 bases between the two ends. The CDR3 covers 13 residues. CDR1 is MNHEY and CDR2 is SMNVEV in the germline V gene (reference sequence). Written as DNA, the CDR3 is TGTGCCAGCAGTTTGTCGGGGATGAATGAGCAGTTCTTC. It yields the protein CASSLSGMNEQFF.

CDR3 region: CASGTGGIQETQYF. The CDR3, as DNA: TGTGCCTCCGGGACAGGGGGTATCCAAGAGACCCAGTACTTC. The chain links TRBV6-5 to TRBJ2-5; 11 bases agree with TRBD1. Germline CDR1 and CDR2: MNHEY and SVGAGI. The CDR3 consists of 14 residues. After removal of 11 bases from V and 1 base from J, the junction contained 6 bases not matched to a gene.

The rearrangement uses TRBV6-1 and TRBJ1-4; 8 bases are a match to TRBD1. CDR1 and CDR2 from the germline V gene are MNHNS and SASEGT. Unmatched junction bases numbered 7, after V lost 4 bases and J lost 0 bases. The CDR3 length is 17 residues. In nucleotides, the CDR3 is TGTGCCAGCAGTGCCCTCCAGGGGGCAGCAACTAATGAAAAACTGTTTTTT. Amino acid sequence: CASSALQGAATNEKLFF.

This chain links TRBV4-2 with TRBJ1-5; the D gene is possibly TRBD1 (6 bases). V shed 4 bases and J shed 0 bases, with 13 bases lying between them. The CDR3 is 16 residues long. Germline V gives CDR1 LGHNA, CDR2 YNFKEQ. The CDR3 reads CASSPNRVGSNQPQHF. The DNA for the CDR3 is TGTGCCAGCAGCCCTAACAGGGTTGGTAGCAATCAGCCCCAGCATTTT.

This clone appeared a single time. The V call is TRBV28, the J call TRBJ1-4; unclear D gene. The CDR3 extends over 13 amino acids. Trimming stripped 4 bases from V and 4 bases from J, with 7 bases between. Germline V gene sequence: CDR1 MDHEN, CDR2 SYDVKM. Written as DNA, the CDR3 is TGTGCCAGCAGTTCGAGAGGTAATGAAAAACTGTTTTTT. This gives the protein CASSSRGNEKLFF.

The chain recombines TRBV28 with TRBJ1-2; tentative D call: TRBD1 (5 bases). The length of the CDR3 is 12 residues. Trimming shortened V by 10 bases and J by 1 base, and 10 bases separated the two germline ends. From germline, CDR1 is MDHEN and CDR2 SYDVKM. The CDR3 DNA reads TGTGCCATCGACCAGGGTAACTATGGCTACACCTTC. Its translation is CAIDQGNYGYTF.

The genes are TRBV18 and TRBJ2-1; 10 nucleotides match TRBD1. Germline V CDR1 and CDR2: KGHSH, LQKENI. The CDR3 is 15 residues long. V was pared by 2 bases and J by 3 bases, with 1 base of the junction left unmatched. The CDR3 DNA is TGTGCCAGCTCACCAGACAGGGGGCTCTACAATGAGCAGTTCTTC. Amino acid sequence: CASSPDRGLYNEQFF.

The chain combines TRBV19 with TRBJ2-2; no clear D. In germline, CDR1 is LNHDA, CDR2 SQIVND (reference sequence). With 3 bases removed from V and 1 base from J, the gap between germline ends came to 6 bases. The CDR3 covers 14 residues. CDR3 nucleotides: TGTGCCAGTAGTATGAGACAGAACACCGGGGAGCTGTTTTTT. The encoded protein is CASSMRQNTGELFF.

The chain is built from TRBV5-1 and TRBJ2-7, with TRBD2 matching over 7 bases. The trim removed 0 bases at V and 2 bases at J, leaving 8 bases unmatched. The CDR3 sequence is 16 residues long. CDR1 SGHRS and CDR2 YFSETQ come from the germline V gene. CDR3 amino acids: CASSLERRGGTYEQYF. CDR3 coding DNA: TGCGCCAGCAGCTTGGAGCGAAGGGGAGGGACCTACGAGCAGTACTTC.

The J gene is TRBJ1-1, the V gene TRBV5-5; TRBD1 agrees at 7 bases. V was clipped by 0 bases and J by 5 bases; unmatched bases: 1. Germline V gene lookup returns CDR1 SGHKS and CDR2 YYEKEE (reference sequence). The CDR3 covers 13 residues. CDR3 sequence (DNA): TGTGCCAGCAGCTTGGACAGGGGAACTGAAGCTTTCTTT. It translates to CASSLDRGTEAFF.

The J gene is TRBJ2-2, the V gene TRBV19; 13 nucleotides match TRBD2. The V segment lost 1 base and the J segment 4 bases; nucleotides outside the gene matches: 3. The CDR3 loop spans 17 amino acids. Germline values: CDR1 LNHDA, CDR2 SQIVND (reference sequence). The CDR3, as DNA: TGTGCCAGTAGTATAGGACTAGCGGGGGGCCGCACCGGGGAGCTGTTTTTT. Its protein product is CASSIGLAGGRTGELFF.